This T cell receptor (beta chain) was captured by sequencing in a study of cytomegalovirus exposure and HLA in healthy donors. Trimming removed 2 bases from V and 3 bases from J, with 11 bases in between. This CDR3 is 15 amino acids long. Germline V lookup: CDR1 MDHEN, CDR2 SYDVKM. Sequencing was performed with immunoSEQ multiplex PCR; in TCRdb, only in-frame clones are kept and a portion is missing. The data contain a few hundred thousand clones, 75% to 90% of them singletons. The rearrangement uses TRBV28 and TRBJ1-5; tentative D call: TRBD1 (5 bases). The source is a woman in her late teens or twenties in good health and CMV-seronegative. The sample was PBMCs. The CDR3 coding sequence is TGTGCCAGCAGTTTAGGGGGGATGGACAATCAGCCCCAGCATTTT. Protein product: CASSLGGMDNQPQHF.